The next 21 T cell receptor beta chains were all read from a single sample in a study of CD8+ T cells in alopecia areata. Treatment denoted: oral pan-JAK inhibitor, 5-10 mg twice daily. Reverse transcribed after extraction, RNA yielded cDNA as the sequencing template. Sequencing used immunoSEQ multiplex PCR; TCRdb keeps in-frame clones, though not all of them. The sample has roughly 110,000 clones; roughly 84% are singletons. This material consisted of CD8+ T cells sorted from blood, taken at week 24, from a patient treated with tofacitinib. The receptors shown here come from a human donor with alopecia areata.

The chain joins TRBV23-1 to TRBJ1-5; TRBD1 might be the D (5 bases). TRBV23-1 is an open reading frame, and its role is uncertain. Between the trimmed V and J ends, which lost 11 bases and 6 bases, there was a span of 20 bases. The CDR3 runs to 14 residues. CDR3 protein: CAGEGMRGTQPQHF. The CDR3 nucleotides read TGCGCCGGCGAGGGTATGAGGGGCACTCAGCCCCAGCATTTT.

The genes are TRBV29-1 and TRBJ1-1; 10 positions agree with TRBD1. Germline V gives CDR1 SQVTM, CDR2 ANQGSEA. The ends lost 7 bases at V and 7 bases at J; junction bases unmatched: 9. CDR3 size: 13 residues. The CDR3 region has the DNA TGCAGCGCCTCGACAGGGGGCGAGGTTGAAGCTTTCTTT. Translating it yields CSASTGGEVEAFF.

V usage is TRBV13 and J usage is TRBJ2-2, with TRBD2 as a possible D gene (6 bases). Deletions cut 2 bases from V and 0 bases from J, with 10 bases between. The CDR3 spans 16 residues. Germline loops: CDR1 PRHDT, CDR2 FYEKMQ (reference sequence). This CDR3 is CASSLLLAPNTGELFF. DNA for the CDR3: TGTGCCAGCAGCTTACTACTAGCCCCGAACACCGGGGAGCTGTTTTTT.

Notes on this clone: The same CDR3 also results from other DNA sequences found in this sample. The rearrangement joins TRBV7-6 to TRBJ2-5; unclear D gene. The CDR3 runs to 12 residues. Germline CDR1 reads SGHVS; CDR2 reads FNYEAQ. The V gene lost 0 bases and the J gene lost 4 bases, with 3 bases spanning the gap. CDR3 sequence reads: CASSLAGETQYF. For the CDR3, the DNA is TGTGCCAGCAGCTTAGCCGGAGAGACCCAGTACTTC.

The chain employs TRBV5-1 and TRBJ2-7; tentatively, D is TRBD1 (5 bases). The CDR3 covers 14 residues. Germline CDR1 and CDR2: SGHRS and YFSETQ. Between the trimmed V and J ends, which lost 2 bases and 2 bases, there was a span of 11 bases. CDR3 region: CASSLGEVTYEQYF. CDR3 bases: TGCGCCAGCAGCTTAGGGGAAGTGACCTACGAGCAGTACTTC.

The chain links TRBV5-6 to TRBJ2-7, with 8 bases identical to TRBD1. The CDR3 runs 11 residues. The V gene's germline CDR1 is SGHDT and CDR2 YYEEEE. J lost 6 bases, V lost 7 bases, and 3 bases had no gene match. The CDR3 is CASVQGAEQYF. In DNA form, the CDR3 reads TGTGCCAGCGTGCAGGGGGCCGAGCAGTACTTC.

The V gene is TRBV4-3, the J gene TRBJ2-2, with 8 bases lining up with TRBD2. There are 18 residues in the CDR3. CDR1 and CDR2 (germline): LGHNA, YSLEER. Germline trimming cut 0 bases from V and 7 bases from J; bases unmatched to any gene: 13. The CDR3 spells CASSQEAWGAGAVGELFF. The CDR3, as DNA: TGCGCCAGCAGCCAAGAGGCGTGGGGAGCGGGGGCGGTCGGGGAGCTGTTTTTT.

The chain is built from TRBV7-2 and TRBJ2-3; 7 nucleotides match TRBD2. V was pared by 5 bases and J by 0 bases, with 8 bases of the junction left unmatched. CDR3 length equals 16 residues. Germline CDR1 SGHTA, CDR2 FQGNSA. The CDR3 is CASSPPPGGSTDTQYF. CDR3 nucleotide sequence: TGTGCCAGCAGCCCCCCCCCGGGGGGAAGCACAGATACGCAGTATTTT.

The gene calls are TRBV27 and TRBJ2-1; 12 nucleotides agree with TRBD2. In germline, CDR1 is MNHEY, CDR2 SMNVEV (reference sequence). This CDR3 spans 17 amino acids. Unmatched junction bases numbered 8, after V lost 1 base and J lost 7 bases. For the CDR3, the DNA is TGTGCCAGCAGTTTATTGACTAGCGGGGGCCACTTAAATGAGCAGTTCTTC. Protein sequence: CASSLLTSGGHLNEQFF.

This clone has just a few counts. The rearrangement links TRBV11-3 to TRBJ2-1; weak D call: TRBD2 (6 bases). The CDR3 has 15 residues. The germline CDR1 and CDR2 sequences are SGHNT and YENEEA. Trimming shortened V by 5 bases and J by 10 bases, and 21 bases separated the two germline ends. CDR3 protein: CASSPDSHEEGEQFF. Here the CDR3 DNA reads TGTGCCAGCAGCCCTGACTCGCACGAGGAGGGAGAGCAGTTCTTC.

In this sample, this clone turned up a few times. The chain couples TRBV2 to TRBJ1-1, with D unclear. V lost 0 bases and J 0 bases, leaving 8 bases between the germline ends. This CDR3 is built from 15 residues. Germline CDR1 reads SNHLY; CDR2 reads FYNNEI. CDR3 sequence (DNA): TGTGCCAGCAGTGAAGCCGGTCTTATGAACACTGAAGCTTTCTTT. Protein sequence: CASSEAGLMNTEAFF.

This chain links TRBV6-5 with TRBJ1-3, with 9 bases fitting TRBD1. Trimming took 2 bases from V and 3 from J; bases not matched to a gene: 2. This CDR3 comprises 15 residues. CDR1 and CDR2 (germline): MNHEY, SVGAGI. CDR3 amino acids: CASSYGTGFGNTIYF. In DNA form, the CDR3 reads TGTGCCAGCAGTTACGGGACAGGGTTTGGAAACACCATATATTTT.

The chain couples TRBV29-1 to TRBJ1-2; a weak D match, TRBD1 (5 bases). This CDR3 has 11 residues. The V end was cut by 6 bases, the J end by 4 bases, with 9 bases between. CDR1 is SQVTM, CDR2 ANQGSEA, per germline. CDR3 bases: TGCAGCGTCCGGGACCTCTATGGCTACACCTTC. Translation gives CSVRDLYGYTF.

This clone came up once. This rearrangement joins TRBV6-5 to TRBJ1-1; no definite D call. V was cut by 4 bases and J by 8 bases, with 14 bases left in between. Germline V lookup: CDR1 MNHEY, CDR2 SVGAGI. The CDR3 length is 13 residues. The CDR3 loop reads CASSFRVEAEAFF. The CDR3 DNA reads as TGTGCCAGCAGTTTTCGCGTCGAAGCAGAAGCTTTCTTT.

This rearrangement joins TRBV5-4 to TRBJ2-7; unclear D gene. The CDR3 extends over 14 amino acids. Germline V gives CDR1 SGHNT, CDR2 YYREEE (reference sequence). Trimming shortened V by 0 bases and J by 5 bases, and 12 bases separated the two germline ends. Written as DNA, the CDR3 is TGTGCCAGCAGCTTGGAGTCAGCTTGGAACGAGCAGTACTTC. It yields the protein CASSLESAWNEQYF.

The chain links TRBV2 to TRBJ1-2; D possibly corresponds to TRBD1 (5 bases). The V and J ends lost 7 bases and 5 bases respectively, with 11 bases between them. This CDR3 is 12 amino acids long. The germline CDR1 and CDR2 sequences are SNHLY and FYNNEI. As DNA, the CDR3 is TGTGCCAGCAAGGGGCAGGATTATGGCTACACCTTC. Its protein product is CASKGQDYGYTF.

This sequence joins TRBV5-4 and TRBJ2-1; 12 bases fit TRBD1. The germline gives CDR1 SGHNT, CDR2 YYREEE (reference sequence). The CDR3 length is 15 residues. Unmatched junction bases numbered 4, after V lost 4 bases and J lost 5 bases. CDR3 bases: TGTGCCAGCAGCGATGGGACAGGGGGCCACAATGAGCAGTTCTTC. Encoded protein: CASSDGTGGHNEQFF.

This clone was picked up a small number of times. V gene TRBV7-8 combines with J gene TRBJ2-5; 9 bases line up with TRBD2. The length of the CDR3 is 17 residues. V lost 4 bases, J lost 1 base, and 10 bases stayed unmatched. Germline V gene data show CDR1 as SGHVS and CDR2 as FQNEAQ. CDR3 coding DNA: TGTGCCAGCAGCTCTCGACTAGCGGTTACCGCCCAAGAGACCCAGTACTTC. This gives the protein CASSSRLAVTAQETQYF. Full variable domain (missing parts from reference TRBV7-8 and TRBJ2-5): GAGVSQSPRYKVAKRGQDVALRCDPISGHVSLFWYQQALGQGPEFLTYFQNEAQLDKSGLPSDRFFAERPEGSVSTLKIQRTQQEDSAVYLCASSSRLAVTAQETQYFGPGTRLLVL.

The chain uses TRBV7-9 and TRBJ1-4, with D possibly being TRBD1 (6 bases). Germline lookup yields CDR1 SEHNR and CDR2 FQNEAQ (reference sequence). There are 15 residues in the CDR3. Trimming left V 5 bases short and J 3 bases short, with 13 bases between. The CDR3 DNA reads TGTGCCAGCAGCGAAGAGGGGGGCCCTAATGAAAAACTGTTTTTT. Translated: CASSEEGGPNEKLFF.

The gene calls are TRBV7-6 and TRBJ2-3, with unresolved D. V was clipped by 1 base and J by 0 bases, with 11 bases between them. CDR1 is SGHVS and CDR2 is FNYEAQ in the germline V gene. CDR3 length: 16 amino acids. This CDR3 is CASSLDYRSSTDTQYF. The DNA for the CDR3 is TGTGCCAGCAGCTTAGATTACCGCTCTAGCACAGATACGCAGTATTTT.

This sequence joins TRBV2 and TRBJ2-5, with a weak D call TRBD2 (5 bases). The CDR3 is 13 residues long. CDR1 is SNHLY and CDR2 is FYNNEI in the germline V gene. Trimming removed 7 bases from V and 1 base from J, with 10 bases in between. The CDR3: CASISSPQETQYF. The CDR3 DNA is TGTGCCAGCATTTCTAGCCCCCAAGAGACCCAGTACTTC.